Sequencing of this T cell receptor (beta chain) was carried out in a study of blood T cell repertoires in COVID-19. V dropped 2 bases and J dropped 2 bases, with 9 bases sitting between them. Per germline, CDR1 LNHDA and CDR2 SQIVND (reference sequence). The CDR3 runs 14 residues. Some clones are missing from TCRdb's copy, which holds only in-frame ones; the method was immunoSEQ multiplex PCR. The table shows about 24,000 clones, with roughly nine tenths occurring only once. The TCR comes from a human donor in a cohort sampled during active COVID-19. Material for sequencing was peripheral blood. The V and J genes are TRBV19 and TRBJ1-1, with D uncertain. CDR3 sequence reads: CASSINTGNTEAFF. The CDR3, as DNA: TGTGCCAGTAGTATAAATACGGGTAACACTGAAGCTTTCTTT.